A single sample is the source of the 5 T cell receptor beta chains below, sequenced in a study of blood T cell repertoires in COVID-19. The assay was immunoSEQ multiplex PCR, and TCRdb's table has in-frame clones only and misses some. Of 300,000 to 350,000 clones listed, roughly 90% are singletons. Sequencing was performed on peripheral blood. The receptors derive from a woman aged 55-75 years with COVID-19, enrolled during active disease.

The chain couples TRBV5-6 to TRBJ1-2, with TRBD1 as a possible D gene (5 bases). V lost 4 bases and J lost 6, with 16 bases in between. The germline V gene encodes CDR1 SGHDT and CDR2 YYEEEE. The CDR3 covers 14 residues. The CDR3, as DNA: TGTGCCAGCAGCGAGATCAGGGTTGTGGATGGCTACACCTTC. Amino acids: CASSEIRVVDGYTF.

The chain couples TRBV4-1 to TRBJ2-4, with a possible D match to TRBD2 (7 bases). Per the germline V gene, CDR1 is MGHRA and CDR2 is YSYEKL. CDR3 length: 16 amino acids. V was trimmed by 5 bases and J by 5 bases, leaving 19 bases between them. The CDR3 region has the DNA TGCGCCAGCAGCGTCCGCACCTCGGGGGGCGAAAACATTCAGTACTTC. Its translation is CASSVRTSGGENIQYF.

This clone was observed a few times. The rearrangement uses TRBV5-4 and TRBJ2-7; D may be TRBD1 (5 bases). Deletions cut 0 bases from V and 0 bases from J, with 10 bases between. The CDR3 consists of 15 residues. The V gene's germline CDR1 is SGHNT and CDR2 YYREEE (reference sequence). CDR3 sequence: CASSLEGRSSYEQYF. CDR3 coding DNA: TGTGCCAGCAGCTTGGAGGGGCGGAGCTCCTACGAGCAGTACTTC. Variable domain in full (rest from reference TRBV5-4 and TRBJ2-7): ETGVTQSPTHLIKTRGQQVTLRCSSQSGHNTVSWYQQALGQGPQFIFQYYREEENGRGNFPPRFSGLQFPNYSSELNVNALELDDSALYLCASSLEGRSSYEQYFGPGTRLTVT.

This clone was seen once. The chain carries TRBV4-1 and TRBJ1-3, with 9 bases aligning to TRBD1. Per the germline V gene, CDR1 is MGHRA and CDR2 is YSYEKL. The CDR3 runs 17 residues. V was pared by 8 bases and J by 0 bases, with 11 bases of the junction left unmatched. The CDR3 spells CASAGDRGISSGNTIYF. DNA for the CDR3: TGCGCCAGCGCGGGAGACAGGGGGATCTCCTCTGGAAACACCATATATTTT.

CDR3 protein: CASSLRGQGRNEQYF. DNA of the CDR3: TGTGCCAGCAGCCTAAGGGGGCAGGGGAGAAACGAGCAGTACTTC. The chain has TRBV3-1 (or the pseudogene TRBV3-2) and TRBJ2-7; 7 bases agree with TRBD1. Trimming cost V 4 bases and J 5 bases; bases outside gene matches: 11. This CDR3 contains 15 residues. Germline assignment: CDR1 LGHDT and CDR2 YNNKEL (reference sequence).